This T cell receptor beta chain was sequenced in a study of CD8 T cells in ankylosing spondylitis. Quantitative 5'-RACE was performed with molecular barcodes, and it yielded the TCR beta libraries. Each CDR3 protein is one row after TCRdb ran MiXCR on the 5' RACE reads. This sample has about 250,000 distinct CDR3 sequences, with roughly a third found just once. On this clonotype: No antigen is known for it.

The CDR3 has 16 residues. CDR1 is DFQATT and CDR2 is SNEGSKA in the germline V gene (reference sequence). V was trimmed by 0 bases and J by 5 bases, leaving 19 bases between them. Whole-study results and caveats: Researchers reportedly found disease-linked clones significantly enriched in matched ankylosing spondylitis synovial fluid. Existing reports had already noted some motif variants in reactive arthritis synovial fluid and blood.

The chain uses TRBV20-1 and TRBJ2-5; no reliable D call. Sequenced sample: blood, either unsorted or a sorted T cell fraction (not recorded which). This sequence was found in a male donor with ankylosing spondylitis or in good health (not recorded which). The CDR3 bases are TGCAGTGCTAGAGATCGGGCGTCCGGGTGGGTTGAGACCCAGTACTTC. Encoded protein: CSARDRASGWVETQYF.